The 9 T cell receptor beta chains presented below share a single source sample, sequenced in a study of blood T cell repertoires in COVID-19 (dated by TCRdb to the early 2020s). The library came from the immunoSEQ multiplex PCR assay. This immuneACCESS table, as held by TCRdb, lists in-frame sequences with V and J called but not all clones. Of the missing ones, under half trace to an unresolved V gene in checked studies; the others have no known cause. The sample data list roughly 180,000 clones, and roughly nine tenths of these were observed just once. In total, the top ten clones hold roughly 2.2% of the sample. Specimen: peripheral blood. Receptors were obtained from a man aged 65-85 years with active or convalescent COVID-19.

This chain joins TRBV7-8 and TRBJ1-4; possibly TRBD1 for D (6 bases). Germline assignment: CDR1 SGHVS and CDR2 FQNEAQ. Trimming stripped 1 base from V and 10 bases from J, with 16 bases between. The length of the CDR3 is 15 residues. The CDR3 reads CASSLGGPVPGKLFF. CDR3 nucleotides: TGTGCCAGCAGCTTAGGGGGGCCTGTTCCTGGAAAACTGTTTTTT.

V and J are TRBV2 and TRBJ2-3, with unresolved D. The CDR3 contains 13 residues. Germline V lookup: CDR1 SNHLY, CDR2 FYNNEI. The germline V and J ends were trimmed by 4 bases and 0 bases, with 5 bases remaining between them. The CDR3 protein is CASSAVSTDTQYF. The CDR3 nucleotides read TGTGCCAGCAGTGCGGTTAGCACAGATACGCAGTATTTT.

V and J are TRBV7-2 and TRBJ2-7; TRBD2 aligns across 7 bases. The J segment lost 0 bases and the V segment lost 4 bases, leaving 6 bases of the junction unmatched. CDR3 length equals 15 residues. Germline-derived CDR1 and CDR2 are SGHTA and FQGNSA. The CDR3 region is CASSWDYDISYEQYF. CDR3 nucleotide sequence: TGTGCCAGCAGCTGGGACTACGACATCTCCTACGAGCAGTACTTC.

This chain connects TRBV7-9 to TRBJ1-2; TRBD1 agrees at 9 bases. V shed 5 bases and J 4 bases; nucleotides not matched to a gene: 2. CDR3 length: 13 residues. The germline V gene encodes CDR1 SEHNR and CDR2 FQNEAQ (reference sequence). The CDR3 spells CASSQTGGYGYTF. The CDR3 DNA reads TGTGCCAGCAGCCAGACAGGGGGCTATGGCTACACCTTC.

This clone was observed a few times. The chain has TRBV6-2 or TRBV6-3 and TRBJ2-7; D is perhaps TRBD2 (6 bases). Germline CDR1 MNHEY, CDR2 SVGEGT. The CDR3 runs to 13 residues. Trimming stripped 1 base from V and 9 bases from J, with 13 bases between. CDR3 DNA sequence: TGTGCCAGCAGTTACTTGCGGGACGATCGGCAGTACTTC. Translation gives CASSYLRDDRQYF.

This CDR3 reads CASSDVQGFGDTQYF. The CDR3 DNA reads as TGTGCCAGCAGTGACGTACAGGGTTTTGGAGATACGCAGTATTTT. V is TRBV25-1 and J is TRBJ2-3, with a tentative D call TRBD1 (6 bases). Germline CDR1 and CDR2: MGHDK and SYGVNS. Trimming cost V 3 bases and J 5 bases, with 15 bases left between them. CDR3 length: 15 residues. Full variable domain (outside the CDR3, taken from reference TRBV25-1 and TRBJ2-3): EADIYQTPRYLVIGTGKKITLECSQTMGHDKMYWYQQDPGMELHLIHYSYGVNSTEKGDLSSESTVSRIRTEHFPLTLESARPSHTSQYLCASSDVQGFGDTQYFGPGTRLTVL.

In its sample, this clone was seen once. This chain links TRBV6-6 with TRBJ2-3, with 8 bases identical to TRBD2. Germline CDR1 is MNHNY and CDR2 is SVGAGI (reference sequence). The CDR3 is 14 amino acids. Trimming at V came to 6 bases and at J to 5 bases, leaving 7 bases not matched to a gene. CDR3 loop: CASSPTSGGDTQYF. DNA of the CDR3: TGTGCCAGCAGCCCTACTAGCGGCGGAGATACGCAGTATTTT.

The J gene is TRBJ1-6, the V gene TRBV10-3; D remains ambiguous. Germline V gives CDR1 ENHRY, CDR2 SYGVKD. V lost 0 bases and J lost 5, with 8 bases in between. The CDR3 length is 15 residues. The CDR3 region is CAISESDGDNSPLHF. The CDR3 nucleotides are TGTGCCATCAGTGAGTCGGACGGGGATAATTCACCCCTCCACTTT.

The CDR3 region has the DNA TGTGCCAGCAGTTACCGCGGGACGCCCAATGAGCAGTTCTTC. This encodes CASSYRGTPNEQFF. The chain employs TRBV6-2 or TRBV6-3 and TRBJ2-1, with D tentatively TRBD2 (6 bases). The CDR3 is 14 amino acids. Per germline, CDR1 MNHEY and CDR2 SVGEGT. V lost 2 bases and J lost 6, with 11 bases in between.